What follows are 13 T cell receptor beta chains derived from one specimen sequenced in a study of T cells in Graves' hyperthyroidism and ophthalmopathy. Using RNA transcripts as the source, TCR beta CDR3 regions were amplified. Primed by the HTBI set, a first-round RT-PCR was run on the TCR CDR3. TCRdb re-derived calls from the multiplex PCR reads in MiXCR, one entry per CDR3 protein. The sample holds a few hundred thousand distinct CDR3 sequences, around 20% seen once. The sequenced material came from blood. The receptor set was obtained from a man younger than 35 with Graves' hyperthyroidism.

The gene calls are TRBV28 and TRBJ2-7; 13 bases agree with TRBD2. The CDR3 has 18 amino acids. The junction had 10 bases not matched to a gene; V was cut back by 5 bases and J by 0 bases. Germline V gene sequence: CDR1 MDHEN, CDR2 SYDVKM. This CDR3 reads CASSPPPGLAGSSYEQYF. The CDR3 DNA follows: TGTGCCAGCAGTCCGCCGCCGGGACTAGCGGGGAGCTCCTACGAGCAGTACTTC.

This clonotype was counted between two and nine times. The rearrangement links TRBV7-3 to TRBJ2-7, with D maybe TRBD1 (5 bases). With 2 bases removed from V and 5 bases from J, the gap between germline ends came to 10 bases. The CDR3 has 13 amino acids. The germline V gene encodes CDR1 SGHTA and CDR2 FQGTGA. The CDR3: CASSLQGAHEQYF. The CDR3 coding sequence is TGTGCCAGCAGCTTACAGGGCGCCCACGAGCAGTACTTC.

This clonotype was counted only a few times. The genes are TRBV7-6 and TRBJ2-2, with D possibly called TRBD1 or TRBD2 (5 bases each). CDR1 and CDR2 (germline): SGHVS, FNYEAQ. Trimming shortened V by 4 bases and J by 7 bases, and 7 bases separated the two germline ends. The CDR3 totals 12 residues. The CDR3 spells CASSSGSGELFF. The DNA for the CDR3 is TGTGCCAGCAGCTCAGGGAGCGGGGAGCTGTTTTTT.

The table lists this clonotype with many counts. This chain links TRBV9 with TRBJ1-2, with 8 bases identical to TRBD1. With 0 bases clipped from V and 3 bases from J, the junction kept 4 bases outside the gene matches. The CDR3 runs to 15 residues. Germline V gene sequence: CDR1 SGDLS, CDR2 YYNGEE. This CDR3 reads CASSVADRGDYGYTF. As DNA, the CDR3 is TGTGCCAGCAGCGTAGCTGACAGGGGCGACTATGGCTACACCTTC.

The chain employs TRBV7-9 and TRBJ2-7, with D possibly called TRBD1 or TRBD2 (5 bases each). CDR3 size: 14 residues. V was trimmed by 5 bases and J by 0 bases, leaving 11 bases between them. Germline V gene data show CDR1 as SEHNR and CDR2 as FQNEAQ (reference sequence). The CDR3 is CASSPGPNSYEQYF. The CDR3 nucleotides read TGTGCCAGCAGCCCGGGACCTAACTCCTACGAGCAGTACTTC.

This clonotype has a count of ten or more. This chain connects TRBV7-9 to TRBJ1-3; D unclear. V was trimmed by 3 bases and J by 3 bases, leaving 3 bases between them. This CDR3 has 12 amino acids. Germline values: CDR1 SEHNR, CDR2 FQNEAQ (reference sequence). The CDR3 here is CASSFDGNTIYF. The CDR3 DNA sequence: TGTGCCAGCAGCTTCGATGGAAACACCATATATTTT. Drawing the rest from reference TRBV7-9 and TRBJ1-3, the complete variable domain is DTGVSQNPRHKITKRGQNVTFRCDPISEHNRLYWYRQTLGQGPEFLTYFQNEAQLEKSRLLSDRFSAERPKGSFSTLEIQRTEQGDSAMYLCASSFDGNTIYFGEGSWLTVV.

This clonotype was seen many times. The chain recombines TRBV12-5 with TRBJ2-7, with D unclear. The CDR3 is made up of 14 amino acids. With 6 bases removed from V and 4 bases from J, the gap between germline ends came to 16 bases. CDR1 and CDR2 (germline): LGHNT, FRNRAP. As DNA, the CDR3 is TGTGCTAGTGGCCATACCACACGCCAGTACGAGCAGTACTTC. Translation gives CASGHTTRQYEQYF.

This clonotype was found many times. The rearrangement links TRBV6-1 to TRBJ2-7; D is uncertain. CDR1 is MNHNS, CDR2 SASEGT, per germline. This CDR3 spans 13 amino acids. Trimming took off 4 bases at V and 6 bases at J, with 13 bases between the two ends. The CDR3 spells CASSAGSIGEQYF. The CDR3 DNA reads TGTGCCAGCAGTGCCGGTAGCATTGGCGAGCAGTACTTC.

This clonotype was detected many times. The chain couples TRBV30 to TRBJ1-5, with a weak D call TRBD1 (5 bases). The CDR3 totals 14 residues. The germline CDR1 and CDR2 sequences are GTSNPN and SVGIG (reference sequence). Trimming took off 2 bases at V and 4 bases at J, with 12 bases between the two ends. DNA for the CDR3: TGTGCCTGGAGTTCCTGGGGGGGGAATCAGCCCCAGCATTTT. Encoded protein: CAWSSWGGNQPQHF.

This clonotype has a count of ten or more. The V gene is TRBV12-3 or TRBV12-4, the J gene TRBJ2-5; tentatively, D is TRBD1 (6 bases). This CDR3 contains 13 residues. The V end was cut by 4 bases, the J end by 4 bases, with 10 bases between. The CDR3 bases are TGTGCCAGCAGTTACAACAGGGCAGAGACCCAGTACTTC. Its protein is CASSYNRAETQYF.

At least ten counts were recorded for this clonotype. This chain connects TRBV12-3 or TRBV12-4 to TRBJ1-2; no clear D. Trimming took off 5 bases at V and 0 bases at J, with 10 bases between the two ends. The CDR3 is 14 residues long. The CDR3 region has the DNA TGTGCCAGCAGTCTGAACAGCCCTAACTATGGCTACACCTTC. Amino acid sequence: CASSLNSPNYGYTF.

This clonotype has ten or more counts. This clone may be a read error of a much larger clone one base away. This likely comes from a read error, as the CDR3 has no conserved phenylalanine or tryptophan at its end. V and J are TRBV6-4 and TRBJ1-5; 7 positions match TRBD1. The CDR3 is 17 amino acids. V gave up 5 bases and J gave up 2 bases; unmatched junction bases: 12. The germline V gene encodes CDR1 MRHNA and CDR2 SNTAGT. The CDR3 reads CASSRGPDRERNQPQHL. DNA for the CDR3: TGTGCCAGCAGTCGGGGGCCCGACAGGGAACGCAATCAGCCCCAGCATCTT.

Many counts were recorded for this clonotype. The chain joins TRBV19 to TRBJ2-2, with D possibly matching TRBD1 (6 bases). The V gene lost 6 bases and the J gene lost 4 bases, with 12 bases spanning the gap. The CDR3 contains 14 residues. The germline CDR1 and CDR2 sequences are LNHDA and SQIVND (reference sequence). The CDR3 sequence: CASRLGQPTGELFF. DNA for the CDR3: TGTGCCAGTAGACTCGGACAGCCCACCGGGGAGCTGTTTTTT.